This note documents a single TCR beta chain sequence. Germline V gene sequence: CDR1 MGHDK, CDR2 SYGVNS. V was pared by 6 bases and J by 0 bases, with 2 bases of the junction left unmatched. The CDR3 has 14 residues. This sample stems from a study of blood T cell repertoires in COVID-19. Whole-study context: COVID-19 samples from acute and convalescent phases originated in the United States, Italy and Spain. T cells, B-cell-depleted T cells, or PBMCs provided the cDNA or gDNA that served as material.

In the original analysis: Amplification with reference gene primers provided the estimates of nucleated cell counts. Sequencing was performed with immunoSEQ multiplex PCR; in TCRdb, only in-frame clones are kept and a portion is missing. The V and J calls and clone size were taken over from that table, and D and trimming were inferred from the DNA. The table records fewer than 60,000 clones, 90% of them present only once. Sequencing input: peripheral blood. This sequence joins TRBV25-1 and TRBJ2-5; 9 bases match TRBD1. This receptor was obtained from a human donor in a cohort sampled during active COVID-19. CDR3 amino acids: CASSGQGYQETQYF. The CDR3 DNA is TGTGCCAGCAGCGGACAGGGGTACCAAGAGACCCAGTACTTC.